The 27 T cell receptor beta chains in this list originate from one sample, sequenced in a study of T cell repertoires in cytomegalovirus infection. MiXCR, run by TCRdb on the reads, gives a single entry per CDR3 protein. The sample yields approximately 730,000 distinct CDR3 sequences, 29% seen once. No antigen has been identified for these receptors. Sequencing used cultured CD8+ T cells from PBMCs, obtained from culture after CMV antigen stimulation. These receptors originate from a human donor in good health (CMV status not recorded). Some clones in this sample may be carry-over from other donors' samples.

Only a few counts were recorded for this clonotype. The chain has TRBV27 and TRBJ2-7; 11 bases line up with TRBD1. This CDR3 is 15 amino acids long. Looked up from germline, CDR1 is MNHEY and CDR2 is SMNVEV (reference sequence). The V and J ends lost 3 bases and 3 bases, in that order; junction bases with no gene match: 4. The CDR3 protein is CASSLRGTGGYEQYV. The CDR3 DNA reads TGTGCCAGCAGTTTGCGTGGGACAGGGGGCTACGAGCAGTACGTC.

V usage is TRBV19 and J usage is TRBJ1-5; D unresolved. V lost 5 bases, J lost 6 bases, and 14 bases lay in between. The germline V gene encodes CDR1 LNHDA and CDR2 SQIVND (reference sequence). The length of the CDR3 is 14 residues. This CDR3 reads CASSYRATSQPQHF. As DNA, the CDR3 is TGTGCCAGTAGTTATCGGGCCACGAGTCAGCCCCAGCATTTT.

This clonotype appeared a few times. The gene calls are TRBV6-6 and TRBJ2-3; 15 positions agree with TRBD2. This CDR3 is 18 amino acids long. CDR1 and CDR2 from the germline V gene are MNHNY and SVGAGI (reference sequence). The V gene end was trimmed by 2 bases and the J gene end by 2 bases; junction bases not matched to a gene: 5. The CDR3 loop reads CASSYPGLAGGVTDTQYF. CDR3 sequence (DNA): TGTGCCAGCAGTTACCCAGGACTAGCGGGGGGGGTCACAGATACGCAGTATTTT.

This clonotype has just a few counts. The chain has TRBV6-2 or TRBV6-3 and TRBJ1-1; tentative D call: TRBD1 (6 bases). In germline, CDR1 is MNHEY, CDR2 SVGEGT. Trimming removed 0 bases at V and 0 bases at J, with 17 bases between. The CDR3 loop spans 18 amino acids. CDR3 sequence (DNA): TGTGCCAGCAGTTACTCGACTGTGACAGGAAGACTGAACACTGAAGCTTTCTTT. As protein: CASSYSTVTGRLNTEAFF.

The chain is built from TRBV2 and TRBJ2-7, with D perhaps TRBD1 (5 bases). Trimming pared 5 bases from V and 6 bases from J, leaving 11 bases between. From germline, CDR1 is SNHLY and CDR2 FYNNEI. The CDR3 is 12 residues long. This CDR3 is CASSFGHPEQYF. The CDR3 nucleotides are TGTGCCAGCAGTTTTGGACACCCCGAGCAGTACTTC.

This clonotype was found once. The chain uses TRBV12-3 or TRBV12-4 and TRBJ2-2; D is uncertain. V was pared by 3 bases and J by 3 bases, with 17 bases between. There are 17 residues in the CDR3. CDR3 DNA sequence: TGTGCCAGCAGTTTTTACGCGGATATCGTGGACACCGGGGAGCTGTTTTTT. It translates to CASSFYADIVDTGELFF.

The CDR3: CASSSEAAGTLFGEQYV. CDR3 coding DNA: TGTGCCAGCAGTTCCGAGGCCGCCGGGACCCTCTTTGGCGAGCAGTACGTC. This chain links TRBV6-6 with TRBJ2-7; TRBD1 or TRBD2 may be the D gene (5 bases each). V lost 4 bases and J 6 bases, leaving 25 bases between the germline ends. This CDR3 spans 17 amino acids. The V gene's germline CDR1 is MNHNY and CDR2 SVGAGI (reference sequence).

About this clonotype itself: The junction does not match germline at one end; this may be a read error. V gene TRBV4-1 combines with J gene TRBJ2-7; D unclear. The CDR3 runs 15 residues. CDR1 and CDR2 (germline): MGHRA, YSYEKL. CDR3 in amino acids: CASSHTGRSSYDQYF. For the CDR3, the DNA is TGCGCCAGCAGCCACACCGGTAGGAGCTCCTACGATCAGTACTTC.

This clonotype was observed a handful of times. The chain is built from TRBV5-1 and TRBJ2-1; no clear D. Germline V gene sequence: CDR1 SGHRS, CDR2 YFSETQ. The ends were cut back, 1 base at V and 2 bases at J, with 10 bases in the middle. CDR3 length: 15 residues. The CDR3 here is CASSLSAAAYNEQFF. CDR3 nucleotide sequence: TGCGCCAGCAGCTTGTCGGCGGCTGCCTACAATGAGCAGTTCTTC.

This clonotype has only a few counts. The rearrangement links TRBV19 to TRBJ2-7; 7 bases align to TRBD1. The CDR3 runs 15 residues. Germline CDR1 LNHDA, CDR2 SQIVND (reference sequence). With 1 base clipped from V and 2 bases from J, the junction kept 5 bases outside the gene matches. CDR3 bases: TGTGCCAGTAGTATAGGGTTCGGACAGGCCTACGAGCAGTACTTC. Its translation: CASSIGFGQAYEQYF.

This clonotype was found many times. Written as DNA, the CDR3 is TGTGCCAGCAGCCAAGAGCCCCCATACAATGAGCAGTTCTTC. This translates into CASSQEPPYNEQFF. This rearrangement joins TRBV7-8 to TRBJ2-1; D gene uncertain. Germline assignment: CDR1 SGHVS and CDR2 FQNEAQ. With 5 bases removed from V and 4 bases from J, the gap between germline ends came to 12 bases. The CDR3 totals 14 residues.

This clonotype was observed a few times. V gene TRBV27 combines with J gene TRBJ1-5; a weak D match, TRBD1 (5 bases). CDR3 length equals 14 residues. Germline assignment: CDR1 MNHEY and CDR2 SMNVEV (reference sequence). V was cut by 6 bases and J by 7 bases, with 16 bases left in between. This CDR3 is CASSPLGVGQPQHF. The DNA for the CDR3 is TGTGCCAGCAGCCCCTTAGGGGTTGGGCAGCCCCAGCATTTT.

This clonotype was detected a few times. The gene calls are TRBV7-2 and TRBJ2-3, with 8 bases matching TRBD2. V lost 2 bases to trimming and J lost 2 bases; unmatched junction nucleotides: 15. The germline CDR1 and CDR2 sequences are SGHTA and FQGNSA. CDR3 length: 19 amino acids. CDR3: CASSLPTFRGGSYTDTQYF. The CDR3 coding sequence is TGTGCCAGCAGCTTACCGACCTTCCGGGGGGGTTCTTACACAGATACGCAGTATTTT. Together with reference TRBV7-2 and TRBJ2-3, the CDR3 gives the full variable domain: GAGVSQSPSNKVTEKGKDVELRCDPISGHTALYWYRQSLGQGLEFLIYFQGNSAPDKSGLPSDRFSAERTGGSVSTLTIQRTQQEDSAVYLCASSLPTFRGGSYTDTQYFGPGTRLTVL.

This chain links TRBV19 with TRBJ2-3; 8 bases are a match to TRBD2. Trimming at V came to 6 bases and at J to 0 bases, leaving 11 bases not matched to a gene. The germline gives CDR1 LNHDA, CDR2 SQIVND (reference sequence). The CDR3 length is 17 residues. The CDR3 DNA reads TGTGCCAGTAGAACCTTTCGTGGACTAGCTAGCACAGATACGCAGTATTTT. As protein: CASRTFRGLASTDTQYF.

The V gene is TRBV4-3, the J gene TRBJ2-7; perhaps TRBD1 as D (8 bases). The CDR3 spans 14 residues. V was pared by 4 bases and J by 4 bases, with 14 bases between. The germline V gene encodes CDR1 LGHNA and CDR2 YSLEER. CDR3 sequence: CASSPYRGGYEQYV. The CDR3 nucleotides are TGCGCCAGCAGCCCCTACAGGGGGGGATACGAGCAGTACGTC.

Only one count was recorded for this clonotype. The chain joins TRBV27 to TRBJ2-7, with D possibly matching TRBD1 (6 bases). The CDR3 has 16 amino acids. Trimming pared 0 bases from V and 3 bases from J, leaving 15 bases between. In germline, CDR1 is MNHEY, CDR2 SMNVEV (reference sequence). This CDR3 reads CASSLSSGTPGYEQYF. CDR3 coding DNA: TGTGCCAGCAGTTTATCCTCGGGGACACCAGGCTACGAGCAGTACTTC.

A remark on this clonotype: The junction departs from germline at one end; a sequencing error may be responsible. The V call is TRBV5-3, the J call TRBJ1-3; TRBD1 matches 9 bases. TRBV5-3 is placed among ORFs of uncertain function. The CDR3 contains 15 residues. For the CDR3, the DNA is TGTGCCAGCAGCTTGGGCGACAGGGGGGAAAACACCATATATTTT. Protein product: CASSLGDRGENTIYF.

In its sample, this clonotype was seen many times. The V and J genes are TRBV7-6 and TRBJ1-5; D possibly corresponds to TRBD1 (5 bases). The CDR3 loop spans 16 amino acids. V lost 2 bases, J lost 2 bases, and 13 bases lay in between. Germline values: CDR1 SGHVS, CDR2 FNYEAQ. Here the CDR3 reads CASSLRDGNGNQPQHF. The CDR3 DNA follows: TGTGCCAGCAGCTTAAGGGACGGGAATGGCAATCAGCCCCAGCATTTT. Full variable domain (missing parts from reference TRBV7-6 and TRBJ1-5): GAGVSQSPRYKVTKRGQDVALRCDPISGHVSLYWYRQALGQGPEFLTYFNYEAQQDKSGLPNDRFSAERPEGSISTLTIQRTEQRDSAMYRCASSLRDGNGNQPQHFGDGTRLSIL.

The chain's CDR3 is CASSFVVTAQGREDYGYTF. CDR3 nucleotide sequence: TGTGCCAGCAGTTTCGTGGTTACCGCGCAGGGCCGTGAGGACTATGGCTACACCTTC. The rearrangement joins TRBV6-1 to TRBJ1-2, with a possible D match to TRBD1 (5 bases). The V and J ends lost 5 bases and 3 bases respectively, with 28 bases between them. The CDR3 length is 19 residues. Germline CDR1 is MNHNS and CDR2 is SASEGT.

This clonotype was detected ten times or more. The chain employs TRBV7-8 and TRBJ1-2; D unclear. V dropped 1 base and J dropped 4 bases, with 16 bases sitting between them. This CDR3 has 16 residues. CDR1 is SGHVS and CDR2 is FQNEAQ in the germline V gene. The CDR3 DNA reads TGTGCCAGCAGCTTAGGAGGCACCAAGATGCTCTATGGCTACACCTTC. Translation: CASSLGGTKMLYGYTF.

As concerns this clonotype: A much larger clone lies one base from this, so it may be a read error. This chain joins TRBV4-2 and TRBJ2-7, with D unclear. The CDR3 contains 15 residues. Germline-derived CDR1 and CDR2 are LGHNA and YNFKEQ. The CDR3 spells CASSQTSVYSHEQYF. The CDR3 DNA reads TGTGCCAGCAGCCAAACCTCAGTTTACTCCCACGAGCAGTACTTC.

This clonotype was picked up a small number of times. The V and J genes are TRBV27 and TRBJ2-1, with D uncertain. The germline gives CDR1 MNHEY, CDR2 SMNVEV (reference sequence). This CDR3 has 16 residues. The V and J ends lost 5 bases and 4 bases respectively, with 18 bases between them. The CDR3 bases are TGTGCCAGCAGTCCGAGACCGGGCTTCCTGTACAATGAGCAGTTCTTC. It yields the protein CASSPRPGFLYNEQFF.

This clonotype was counted only a few times. V is TRBV10-1 and J is TRBJ2-3; 13 bases fit TRBD2. J gave up 3 bases and V 0 bases, and 6 bases lay outside the gene matches. Per the germline V gene, CDR1 is WNHNN and CDR2 is SYGVQD (reference sequence). This CDR3 contains 18 residues. DNA for the CDR3: TGCGCCAGCAGTGAGTCGAGACTAGCGGGGGGCTTTACAGATACGCAGTATTTT. This translates into CASSESRLAGGFTDTQYF.

This clonotype was seen ten or more times. The V gene is TRBV7-2, the J gene TRBJ2-2; a possible D gene is TRBD2 (7 bases). V was trimmed by 0 bases and J by 5 bases, leaving 13 bases between them. Germline CDR1 reads SGHTA; CDR2 reads FQGNSA. The CDR3 is 16 residues long. CDR3 sequence: CASSLAGGPWTGELFF. The DNA for the CDR3 is TGTGCCAGCAGCTTAGCGGGGGGGCCTTGGACCGGGGAGCTGTTTTTT. The full variable domain, its missing parts supplied by reference TRBV7-2 and TRBJ2-2, is GAGVSQSPSNKVTEKGKDVELRCDPISGHTALYWYRQSLGQGLEFLIYFQGNSAPDKSGLPSDRFSAERTGGSVSTLTIQRTQQEDSAVYLCASSLAGGPWTGELFFGEGSRLTVL.

This chain joins TRBV4-3 and TRBJ1-2, with 9 bases aligning to TRBD1. This CDR3 has 17 amino acids. Per germline, CDR1 LGHNA and CDR2 YSLEER. V dropped 0 bases and J dropped 4; count of bases not matched to a gene: 9. The CDR3 spells CASSQDLEGTGLYGYTF. The CDR3 DNA reads as TGCGCCAGCAGCCAAGATCTCGAGGGGACAGGGCTCTATGGCTACACCTTC.

This clonotype has only a few counts. This chain connects TRBV6-5 to TRBJ2-7; weak D call: TRBD2 (5 bases). Trimming took off 6 bases at V and 0 bases at J, with 18 bases between the two ends. This CDR3 contains 16 residues. Germline-derived CDR1 and CDR2 are MNHEY and SVGAGI. The CDR3: CASRLTGLDSSYEQYF. The CDR3 DNA is TGTGCCAGCAGATTAACCGGACTGGATAGCTCCTACGAGCAGTACTTC.

This rearrangement joins TRBV4-2 to TRBJ2-2, with 8 positions matching TRBD2. Germline V CDR1 and CDR2: LGHNA, YNFKEQ. V shed 0 bases, J shed 5 bases, and the junction held 2 bases outside the gene matches. The CDR3 totals 15 residues. The CDR3: CASSQETGGTGELFF. The CDR3 DNA is TGTGCCAGCAGCCAAGAAACGGGGGGGACCGGGGAGCTGTTTTTT.